This record covers a single T cell receptor (beta chain). What it recognizes is unknown. TCRalpha and TCRbeta cDNA underwent two nested PCRs of about 17 and 10 cycles. TCRdb derives one entry per CDR3 protein from the 5' RACE reads, leaving out DNA. The sample data list approximately 390,000 distinct CDR3 sequences. These data come from a study of monozygotic twins with inflammatory bowel disease. Phlebotomy per donor yielded a single 2.5 ml blood sample. Overall study results and limits: Distinct T cell subtypes could not be told apart.

CDR3 length equals 16 residues. Germline lookup yields CDR1 SEHNR and CDR2 FQNEAQ (reference sequence). Sequencing used blood. The clonotype was recovered from a human donor with ulcerative colitis or Crohn's disease, or a healthy co-twin of an affected twin (not recorded which). The V call is TRBV7-9, the J call TRBJ2-1. The CDR3 is CASSSLTDQPGNEQFF. Using reference TRBV7-9 and TRBJ2-1 for the parts outside the CDR3, the full variable domain is DTGVSQNPRHKITKRGQNVTFRCDPISEHNRLYWYRQTLGQGPEFLTYFQNEAQLEKSRLLSDRFSAERPKGSFSTLEIQRTEQGDSAMYLCASSSLTDQPGNEQFFGPGTRLTVL.